The entry below gives a single TCR beta chain sequence along with its context. Sequencing used immunoSEQ multiplex PCR; TCRdb keeps in-frame clones, though not all of them. The data contain 30,000 to 40,000 clones, around nine tenths of them singletons. Per germline, CDR1 LGHDT and CDR2 YNNKEL (reference sequence). V was pared by 4 bases and J by 2 bases, with 3 bases of the junction left unmatched. The CDR3 contains 15 residues. This sample stems from a study of blood T cell repertoires in COVID-19. Study-wide context: Some COVID-19 samples were acute and others convalescent; all came from the United States, Italy and Spain.

Sample: peripheral blood. The source of this sequence is a man aged 70-80 years with acute or convalescent COVID-19. This chain links TRBV3-1 (or the pseudogene TRBV3-2) with TRBJ1-5, with 9 bases aligning to TRBD1. CDR3: CASSLRTGGNQPQHF. The CDR3 bases are TGTGCCAGCAGCCTTCGGACAGGGGGCAATCAGCCCCAGCATTTT.